Reported below is one TCR beta chain. The antigen remains unidentified. The sample comes from a study of radiotherapy plus CTLA-4 blockade in lung cancer. Assay used: immunoSEQ multiplex PCR; TCRdb lists only in-frame clones, some missing. The table records approximately 50,000 clones, approximately 82% of them present only once. Study findings and constraints: Blood saw expansion of tumor-derived TCR clones after radiotherapy plus ipilimumab.

Chemo-refractory metastatic non-small-cell lung cancer patients were treated with focal radiation plus CTLA-4 blockade with ipilimumab. The sequence was obtained from a human donor with non-small cell lung cancer whose response to radiotherapy plus ipilimumab could not be evaluated. Sequenced here: peripheral blood, sampled from a patient treated with radiotherapy plus ipilimumab.

CDR3 DNA: TGTGCCAGCAGTTCGACTAGCGGGAGGGCCGTCGTAGAAGAGACCCAGTACTTC. It codes for CASSSTSGRAVVEETQYF. The rearrangement uses TRBV27 and TRBJ2-5; 14 bases are a match to TRBD2. Germline V gives CDR1 MNHEY, CDR2 SMNVEV (reference sequence). The CDR3 loop spans 18 amino acids. The V and J ends lost 4 bases and 3 bases, in that order; junction bases with no gene match: 10.